This T cell receptor (beta chain) was observed in a study of response to subunit inactivated influenza vaccine. This CDR3 has 13 residues. After removal of 2 bases from V and 8 bases from J, the junction contained 4 bases not matched to a gene. Germline V lookup: CDR1 SQVTM, CDR2 ANQGSEA. TCRdb reprocessed the RT-PCR reads with MiXCR, giving one entry per CDR3 protein. Altogether about 650,000 distinct CDR3 sequences are present, around 14% being singletons, with the ten largest covering more than 9%. This clonotype has only a few counts. The sample in question was PBMCs from blood, obtained 11 to 12 days after vaccination. The J gene is TRBJ2-1, the V gene TRBV29-1, with 9 bases that match TRBD1. This receptor was taken from a man over 45 who received an inactivated influenza vaccine. The CDR3 loop is CSVEPGTGHEQFF. DNA for the CDR3: TGCAGCGTTGAACCCGGGACAGGGCATGAGCAGTTCTTC.